The 20 T cell receptor beta chains presented below share a single source sample, sequenced in a study of technical replicates of blood from a few donors. The data were produced by immunoSEQ multiplex PCR, yet TCRdb's version contains in-frame clones alone and is incomplete. This sample has some 12,000 clones, with approximately 90% found just once. Sequences were obtained from PBMCs. The origin of the receptors is a human donor in good health.

The chain employs TRBV5-1 and TRBJ1-6, with 7 positions matching TRBD1. There are 14 residues in the CDR3. J was trimmed by 8 bases and V by 4 bases; bases with no gene match: 6. The germline V gene has CDR1 SGHRS and CDR2 YFSETQ. CDR3 protein: CASSDRVGDSPLHF. The CDR3 nucleotides read TGCGCCAGCAGCGACAGGGTGGGGGATTCACCCCTCCACTTT.

The chain joins TRBV21-1 to TRBJ2-2; the listed D gene, TRBD2, was not tested against the DNA. TRBV21-1 is assigned pseudogene status. The CDR3 totals 15 residues. CDR3 DNA sequence: TGTGCCAGCTCACCTGGGGGGAGCCACACCGGGGAGCTGTTTTTT. Its translation: CASSPGGSHTGELFF.

J is TRBJ2-5 and V is TRBV7-9; tentatively, D is TRBD1 (5 bases). CDR3 size: 14 residues. Trimming removed 3 bases at V and 4 bases at J, with 12 bases between. Germline-derived CDR1 and CDR2 are SEHNR and FQNEAQ (reference sequence). In nucleotides, the CDR3 is TGTGCCAGCAGCTTGGCAGGGTTGGTAGAGACCCAGTACTTC. It translates to CASSLAGLVETQYF.

The rearrangement joins TRBV27 to TRBJ1-2; tentatively, D is TRBD1 (5 bases). The CDR3 consists of 13 residues. Trimming removed 8 bases at V and 11 bases at J, with 21 bases between. Germline V CDR1 and CDR2: MNHEY, SMNVEV (reference sequence). This CDR3 reads CASYPQAGGGYTF. The CDR3 nucleotides are TGTGCCAGCTACCCCCAGGCCGGGGGGGGTTACACCTTC.

CDR3 amino acids: CASSWDSYSYEQYF. CDR3 sequence (DNA): TGTGCCAGCAGTTGGGACTCTTACTCCTACGAGCAGTACTTC. The genes are TRBV27 and TRBJ2-7; D might be TRBD2 (6 bases). Germline assignment: CDR1 MNHEY and CDR2 SMNVEV (reference sequence). Trimming left V 4 bases short and J 0 bases short, with 10 bases between. This CDR3 has 14 residues.

The V gene is TRBV7-9, the J gene TRBJ2-1, with 7 nucleotides matching TRBD1. V was clipped by 5 bases and J by 6 bases; unmatched bases: 10. The V gene's germline CDR1 is SEHNR and CDR2 FQNEAQ (reference sequence). There are 15 residues in the CDR3. DNA for the CDR3: TGTGCCAGCAGCCCTCGGGACAGCAGACTCAATGAGCAGTTCTTC. It codes for CASSPRDSRLNEQFF.

This rearrangement joins TRBV7-9 to TRBJ2-4; D might be TRBD1 (5 bases). With 5 bases removed from V and 7 bases from J, the gap between germline ends came to 15 bases. CDR3 length: 14 residues. CDR1 SEHNR and CDR2 FQNEAQ come from the germline V gene (reference sequence). In DNA form, the CDR3 reads TGTGCCAGCAGCCTCCAGGGTAACGGGAACATTCAGTACTTC. Protein: CASSLQGNGNIQYF.

The chain links TRBV2 to TRBJ1-1; no reliable D call. CDR3 length: 13 residues. The germline V gene encodes CDR1 SNHLY and CDR2 FYNNEI. With 4 bases removed from V and 1 base from J, the gap between germline ends came to 7 bases. In DNA form, the CDR3 reads TGTGCCAGCAGTGTATCACAGAACACTGAAGCTTTCTTT. Protein sequence: CASSVSQNTEAFF.

Here the CDR3 DNA reads TGTGCCAGCAGTTTCCGGGACACCCATAATGAAAAACTGTTTTTT. Its translation is CASSFRDTHNEKLFF. The rearrangement links TRBV6-5 to TRBJ1-4; D is perhaps TRBD1 (6 bases). V was clipped by 4 bases and J by 4 bases, with 13 bases between them. This CDR3 has 15 amino acids. Germline V gene lookup returns CDR1 MNHEY and CDR2 SVGAGI.

This clone is a singleton in its sample. The chain has TRBV5-1 and TRBJ1-2; perhaps TRBD1 as D (6 bases). The germline CDR1 and CDR2 sequences are SGHRS and YFSETQ. The CDR3 covers 16 residues. V lost 3 bases to trimming and J lost 2 bases, with 17 bases between them. The CDR3 is CASSWALDSGNYGYTF. CDR3 DNA sequence: TGCGCCAGCAGCTGGGCTTTGGACAGCGGCAACTATGGCTACACCTTC.

The chain is built from TRBV7-8 and TRBJ2-7; 11 positions match TRBD2. The CDR3 runs to 16 residues. V shed 5 bases, J shed 3 bases, and the junction held 9 bases outside the gene matches. Per the germline V gene, CDR1 is SGHVS and CDR2 is FQNEAQ. CDR3 in amino acids: CASSVSGTSGNYEQYF. In DNA form, the CDR3 reads TGTGCCAGCAGCGTATCCGGGACTAGCGGAAACTACGAGCAGTACTTC.

This clone has a handful of counts. The V gene is TRBV7-6, the J gene TRBJ2-7, with 7 bases that match TRBD1. CDR3 length: 14 residues. Germline trimming cut 3 bases from V and 2 bases from J; bases unmatched to any gene: 4. Germline CDR1 reads SGHVS; CDR2 reads FNYEAQ. The CDR3 DNA follows: TGTGCCAGCAGCTTGTACAGGGGAACCTACGAGCAGTACTTC. As protein: CASSLYRGTYEQYF. The full variable domain, rest sourced from reference TRBV7-6 and TRBJ2-7, is GAGVSQSPRYKVTKRGQDVALRCDPISGHVSLYWYRQALGQGPEFLTYFNYEAQQDKSGLPNDRFSAERPEGSISTLTIQRTEQRDSAMYRCASSLYRGTYEQYFGPGTRLTVT.

The chain uses TRBV11-3 and TRBJ2-2; 7 nucleotides agree with TRBD1. V lost 6 bases and J lost 6; bases outside the gene matches: 7. CDR3 length: 14 residues. CDR1 is SGHNT and CDR2 is YENEEA in the germline V gene. The CDR3 loop reads CASSRNQGAGELFF. DNA of the CDR3: TGTGCCAGCAGTCGAAATCAGGGGGCCGGGGAGCTGTTTTTT.

The rearrangement links TRBV7-8 to TRBJ2-2; D might be TRBD1 (6 bases). The CDR3 contains 14 residues. V was trimmed by 4 bases and J by 3 bases, leaving 9 bases between them. CDR1 is SGHVS, CDR2 FQNEAQ, per germline. The CDR3 sequence: CASSYRVDTGELFF. The CDR3, as DNA: TGTGCCAGCAGCTACAGGGTCGACACCGGGGAGCTGTTTTTT.

The gene calls are TRBV6-5 and TRBJ2-7, with TRBD2 matching over 7 bases. The ends lost 0 bases at V and 5 bases at J; junction bases unmatched: 4. CDR1 and CDR2 (germline): MNHEY, SVGAGI. The CDR3 covers 14 residues. The CDR3 nucleotides are TGTGCCAGCAGTTACTCGACGGGGGGAAACGAGCAGTACTTC. This encodes CASSYSTGGNEQYF.

The V call is TRBV7-2, the J call TRBJ2-1; 8 nucleotides align to TRBD2. V was clipped by 5 bases and J by 1 base; unmatched bases: 16. The CDR3 consists of 19 residues. Germline-derived CDR1 and CDR2 are SGHTA and FQGNSA. The CDR3 loop is CASSRWLREVIQSYNEQFF. DNA for the CDR3: TGTGCCAGCAGCCGCTGGCTGCGGGAGGTCATCCAGTCCTACAATGAGCAGTTCTTC.

This clone was detected once. The chain combines TRBV28 with TRBJ1-5; D remains ambiguous. V dropped 5 bases and J dropped 1 base, with 9 bases sitting between them. This CDR3 has 14 residues. Germline CDR1 MDHEN, CDR2 SYDVKM. CDR3 amino acids: CASSPQESNQPQHF. The CDR3 DNA sequence: TGTGCCAGCAGTCCTCAGGAAAGCAATCAGCCCCAGCATTTT.

The chain joins TRBV29-1 to TRBJ2-3, with TRBD2 matching 11 bases. Germline V lookup: CDR1 SQVTM, CDR2 ANQGSEA. The CDR3 has 14 residues. The junction had 5 bases not matched to a gene; V was cut back by 7 bases and J by 2 bases. CDR3 residues: CSATSGSPTDTQYF. The CDR3 region has the DNA TGCAGCGCTACTAGCGGGAGCCCCACAGATACGCAGTATTTT.

The chain is built from TRBV25-1 and TRBJ2-2, with TRBD2 matching over 13 bases. This CDR3 region has 17 residues. V trimming: 3 bases; J trimming: 10 bases; junction bases outside the gene matches: 11. Per germline, CDR1 MGHDK and CDR2 SYGVNS. This chain's CDR3 is CASSEDRGLAGLEELFF. The DNA for the CDR3 is TGTGCCAGCAGTGAGGACAGGGGACTAGCGGGACTTGAGGAGCTGTTTTTT.

The rearrangement links TRBV28 to TRBJ1-2, with D perhaps matching TRBD1 (6 bases). The CDR3 has 15 amino acids. V dropped 4 bases and J dropped 3 bases, with 15 bases sitting between them. Germline CDR1 is MDHEN and CDR2 is SYDVKM. The CDR3 DNA reads TGTGCCAGCAGTTACCACAGGGAGGGGGACTATGGCTACACCTTC. Protein sequence: CASSYHREGDYGYTF.